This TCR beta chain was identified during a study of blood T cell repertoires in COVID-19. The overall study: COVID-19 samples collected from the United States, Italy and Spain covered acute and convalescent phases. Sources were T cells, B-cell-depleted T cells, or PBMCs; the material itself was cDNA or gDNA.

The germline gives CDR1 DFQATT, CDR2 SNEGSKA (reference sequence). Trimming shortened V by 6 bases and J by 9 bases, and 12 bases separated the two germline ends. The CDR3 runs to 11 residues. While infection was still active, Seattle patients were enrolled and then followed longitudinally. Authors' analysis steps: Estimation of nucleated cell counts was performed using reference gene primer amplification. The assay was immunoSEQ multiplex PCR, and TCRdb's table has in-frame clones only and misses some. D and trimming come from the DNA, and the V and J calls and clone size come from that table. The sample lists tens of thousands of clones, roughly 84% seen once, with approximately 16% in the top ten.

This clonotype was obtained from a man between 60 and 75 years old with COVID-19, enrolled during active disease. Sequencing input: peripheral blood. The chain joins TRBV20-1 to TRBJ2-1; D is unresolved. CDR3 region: CSAPRSTEQFF. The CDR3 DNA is TGCAGTGCGCCCCGCAGTACTGAGCAGTTCTTC.